Shown below are 10 T cell receptor beta chains from a single sample sequenced in a study of shared clonotypes between healthy human individuals. CD45RO-negative, CCR7-selected cells formed the naive CD8 fraction, which excluded terminally differentiated effector memory CD45RA+ cells. Assay used: immunoSEQ multiplex PCR; TCRdb lists only in-frame clones, some missing. This sample has roughly 650,000 clones; approximately 96% occur once, and the top ten carry 0.11%. The sample taken for sequencing was naive CD8+ T cells sorted from blood. Every receptor here comes from a woman aged 30 to 39 in good health.

The rearrangement uses TRBV7-8 and TRBJ2-7; weak D call: TRBD2 (5 bases). Per germline, CDR1 SGHVS and CDR2 FQNEAQ. V was pared by 6 bases and J by 2 bases, with 17 bases between. This CDR3 contains 15 residues. The CDR3 protein is CASRNDPGGPYEQYF. The CDR3 DNA reads as TGTGCCAGCAGGAATGACCCCGGAGGCCCCTACGAGCAGTACTTC. The full variable domain, completed using reference TRBV7-8 and TRBJ2-7, is GAGVSQSPRYKVAKRGQDVALRCDPISGHVSLFWYQQALGQGPEFLTYFQNEAQLDKSGLPSDRFFAERPEGSVSTLKIQRTQQEDSAVYLCASRNDPGGPYEQYFGPGTRLTVT.

This clone was counted once. The chain joins TRBV27 to TRBJ2-1, with D perhaps TRBD1 (6 bases). CDR1 is MNHEY and CDR2 is SMNVEV in the germline V gene (reference sequence). The length of the CDR3 is 15 residues. V gave up 5 bases and J gave up 0 bases, with 11 bases separating them. The CDR3 sequence is CASSPGQSSYNEQFF. The CDR3, as DNA: TGTGCCAGCAGTCCCGGACAGAGCTCCTACAATGAGCAGTTCTTC.

The chain is built from TRBV7-9 and TRBJ2-3; D gene unclear. The V gene's germline CDR1 is SEHNR and CDR2 FQNEAQ (reference sequence). V lost 0 bases and J lost 1, with 14 bases in between. This CDR3 is 17 amino acids long. In DNA form, the CDR3 reads TGTGCCAGCAGCTTAGCCGACGGTGGGGTTGGCACAGATACGCAGTATTTT. Its translation: CASSLADGGVGTDTQYF.

This clone was seen a handful of times. The genes are TRBV30 and TRBJ1-5; D is undetermined. Germline CDR1 reads GTSNPN; CDR2 reads SVGIG (reference sequence). V was pared by 2 bases and J by 0 bases, with 5 bases between. This CDR3 spans 13 amino acids. The CDR3 region has the DNA TGTGCCTGGAGTTACAGTAGCAATCAGCCCCAGCATTTT. Translation: CAWSYSSNQPQHF.

The chain uses TRBV4-1 and TRBJ1-2; possibly TRBD1 for D (5 bases). Germline loops: CDR1 MGHRA, CDR2 YSYEKL. Trimming pared 3 bases from V and 3 bases from J, leaving 14 bases between. CDR3 length: 15 amino acids. DNA of the CDR3: TGCGCCAGCAGCCATATCGGGGCCAGGGACTATGGCTACACCTTC. This gives the protein CASSHIGARDYGYTF.

V gene TRBV6-6 combines with J gene TRBJ2-5; D unresolved. Germline V gene sequence: CDR1 MNHNY, CDR2 SVGAGI (reference sequence). Trimming cost V 7 bases and J 5 bases, with 8 bases left between them. The CDR3 length is 11 residues. The CDR3 sequence is CASKDGETQYF. The CDR3 DNA follows: TGTGCCAGCAAGGATGGGGAGACCCAGTACTTC.

The V and J genes are TRBV10-3 and TRBJ1-1, with D unresolved. With 5 bases removed from V and 1 base from J, the gap between germline ends came to 8 bases. The CDR3 runs to 13 residues. The germline V gene has CDR1 ENHRY and CDR2 SYGVKD. The CDR3, as DNA: TGTGCCATCAGTACCGACGGGAACACTGAAGCTTTCTTT. It codes for CAISTDGNTEAFF.

DNA for the CDR3: TGTGCCAGCAGTGACGACTACTACGAGCAGTACTTC. It encodes CASSDDYYEQYF. This chain connects TRBV2 to TRBJ2-7; D is possibly TRBD2 (5 bases). CDR1 is SNHLY and CDR2 is FYNNEI in the germline V gene. Trimming removed 3 bases at V and 3 bases at J, with 6 bases between. CDR3 length: 12 amino acids.

The CDR3 reads CASSFWYSYEQYF. DNA for the CDR3: TGTGCCAGCAGCTTTTGGTACTCCTACGAGCAGTACTTC. The rearrangement links TRBV7-2 to TRBJ2-7; D is unresolved. CDR3 length: 13 residues. Trimming stripped 3 bases from V and 0 bases from J, with 6 bases between. Germline CDR1 SGHTA, CDR2 FQGNSA.

This clone was observed a single time. This sequence joins TRBV4-1 and TRBJ2-7, with D uncertain. The CDR3 covers 12 residues. Looked up from germline, CDR1 is MGHRA and CDR2 is YSYEKL. The V end lost 1 base, the J end lost 5 bases, and 6 bases lay between the germline ends. This CDR3 reads CASSQGRDEQYF. CDR3 bases: TGCGCCAGCAGCCAAGGGAGAGACGAGCAGTACTTC.